Listed here is a single T cell receptor (beta chain). Its antigen is not known. V lost 6 bases, J lost 7 bases, and 7 bases stayed unmatched. This CDR3 spans 15 amino acids. Germline assignment: CDR1 MNHNS and CDR2 SASEGT. TCRdb independently ran MiXCR on the 5' RACE reads; one entry per CDR3 protein. The sample holds under 400,000 distinct CDR3 sequences, 25% to 30% seen once. This specimen belongs to a study of T-cell memory formation after mild COVID-19. Whole-study results and caveats: Clones that contracted clustered mainly in CM and EM if CD4+ and in EMRA if CD8+.

The sequenced material came from PBMCs or a T cell subset sorted from them (not recorded which). This TCR derives from an adult woman who had mild COVID-19 (a few samples of this study predate the infection). Cell type and time point are not known. This chain uses TRBV6-1 with TRBJ2-1, with 12 positions matching TRBD2. The CDR3 spells CASRRTSGTGNEQFF. CDR3 nucleotide sequence: TGTGCCAGCAGAAGGACTAGCGGGACGGGGAATGAGCAGTTCTTC.